This TCR beta chain appears in the sequencing data of a study of cytomegalovirus exposure and HLA in healthy donors (dated by TCRdb to 2016 to 2017). Looking at the study overall: An earlier analysis of 587 of the donors reported about 300 Gb of sequence data and 95 million to 130 million unique TCR beta sequences obtained from approximately 180 million T cells. In addition to the first cohort of hundreds of subjects, a separate validation cohort of 120 different subjects was used. Both class I and class II loci were covered by HLA typing, at four-digit resolution. All discovery cohort repertoires had been generated using a single sequencing platform. The later analysis used no new phenotypic data to find candidate immune exposures, relying instead on TCR beta sequences and their occurrence across donors. Among the roughly 400 genotyped donors, about 85% belonged to the genetic ancestry cluster associated with self-reported Caucasian donors. An early release covering roughly 640 HLA-typed donors comprised about 310 gigabases of sequencing data and 65 million to 100 million unique TCR sequences. The study aimed to test whether cataloging public T cell receptors could reveal signatures of past pathogen exposure. On average, roughly 240,000 unique TCR beta nucleotide sequences were sequenced per donor among some 420 genotyped donors of the cohort, with about 19% of those sequences being non-productive. A later genetic analysis used genome-wide SNP genotypes for about 60% of the roughly 700 donors, treating that subset as a discovery cohort. To predict cytomegalovirus infection status, the study combined high-throughput TCR immunosequencing, statistical association of individual TCRs with disease status, and machine learning. Typing coverage differed by locus: A, B, C, DRB1 and DQB1 were typed in roughly 629-630 donors, DQA1 in about 550, DPA1 in 600 to 610, and DPB1 in 450 to 480. Using immunosequencing, the study profiled T cell repertoires from around 670 subjects and related those repertoires to cytomegalovirus serostatus. Roughly 5 DR-DQ haplotypes were handled as single units for association and clustering, since linkage in the cohort was strong. Donor age, sex, ethnicity and CMV serostatus were compiled alongside the repertoire data. A later analysis re-analyzed previously published TCR beta repertoires from 650 to 800 donors and added high-resolution HLA genotyping to study TCR occurrence patterns. In an earlier analysis of roughly 580 of the donors, high-throughput TCR beta sequencing was used to judge whether each TCR beta V gene segment behaved as functional or pseudogenic. Paper-wide results and their limitations: A later genetic analysis reported fewer N-insertions in productive TCRs among donors in an Asian-associated ancestry cluster than the roughly 700-donor mean. A further reported finding was that TCR beta sequences accurately predicted the HLA-A and HLA-B alleles for most subjects in the first cohort. The earlier analysis of approximately 540 of the donors excluded 15 to 20 rarely observed V segments, including chromosome 9 orphons, because counts were too low. Only TCR beta chains were sequenced in this cohort, and the absence of alpha or paired-chain data limited detectable features. According to the authors, the approach could potentially be generalized to other disease states and immunological phenotypes. The only immune exposure information available for the cohort was CMV serostatus. The presence/absence analyses assumed that sequencing depth was roughly uniform across donors, and that assumption may not be true. In the study, around 150 TCR beta chains were listed as associated with cytomegalovirus. In both the original and validation cohorts, the classifier was reported to diagnose cytomegalovirus status with high specificity and sensitivity. An association between a missense DCLRE1C variant and V-gene and J-gene trimming of TCR beta chains was found in a later genetic analysis and replicated in an independent cohort. A later analysis found that TCR association rates varied across HLA loci, with DRB1 alleles showing the most associated TCRs and HLA-C alleles the fewest. A later analysis associated about 17,000 TCR beta sequences with specific HLA alleles at a false discovery rate of 0.05. Strong co-occurrence of HLA alleles, especially DR and DQ, made assigning TCR associations to individual alleles difficult. Several of the top co-occurrence clusters appeared to be linked to parvovirus B19, influenza, CMV and Epstein-Barr virus, according to a later analysis. A cluster of highly shared sequence variants was judged likely to represent a technical artifact of the sequencing pipeline. Most CMV-associated TCR beta chains appeared to be HLA-restricted in a later analysis, and the HLA associations seemed to be driven largely by CMV exposure. Linkage disequilibrium might explain the correlated functional status among segregating V segments, but an unknown experimental factor could not be ruled out. While some public TCRs were present in many individuals, most TCR sequences turned up only very rarely across donors. Because HLA typing was missing for some donors at each locus, association tests included only the typed subset. In vitro tests confirmed that three of the cytomegalovirus-associated TCR beta chains recognize cytomegalovirus antigens. Broadly in line with IMGT annotations, most TCR beta V segments showed up in productive rearrangements about 87% or about 30% of the time in an earlier analysis of 450 to 600 of the donors. In a later analysis, HLA-associated TCR beta chains showed more clonal expansion and lower generation probabilities than non-associated chains that were equally common.

In total, approximately 610 healthy bone marrow donors made up the cohort. At the time of sampling, all cohort members were nominally healthy, though unrecorded immune exposures were likely present. The donor was CMV seropositive and belonged to the group of 250 to 300 seropositive cohort members. A peripheral blood sample was collected from each donor, and TCR beta sequencing was performed on peripheral blood mononuclear cells. Genomic DNA was extracted from the blood cell samples with the Qiagen DNeasy Blood Extraction Kit. As for this clone: Its antigen remains unidentified. The record has no base qualities; no much larger clone is one base away.

The library was made by the immunoSEQ multiplex PCR assay. For the multiplex PCR, a mixture combining 60 forward primers for TCR Vbeta segments and 13 reverse primers for TCR Jbeta segments was used. A multiplex PCR assay on genomic DNA amplified the CDR3 region of rearranged TCR beta genes. The Illumina HiSeq System was used to sequence the amplified TCR beta libraries as 87-base-pair reads. Processing in the source paper ran as follows. Across the 670 or so repertoires, a later analysis counted some 81 million unique TCR beta chains, roughly 11 million of which were shared by at least two donors. A nearest-neighbor algorithm error-corrected the raw reads and collapsed the reads into unique sequences, merging closely related sequences to remove PCR and sequencing errors. To assign V, D and J gene segments, CDR3 sequences were aligned to IMGT reference sequences. For a sequence to be retained, a match of at least six nucleotides was required to both a V gene segment and a J gene segment. A rearrangement was called productive if the CDR3 had no stop codons and remained in frame with V and J, and every other rearrangement was called non-productive. Following IMGT convention, CDR3 was defined as the stretch from the second conserved V-encoded cysteine to the conserved J-encoded phenylalanine. The earlier analysis of roughly 590 of the donors excluded sequences that lacked an unambiguous match to a single V gene segment. An earlier analysis of a few hundred of the donors classified V segments as functional when productive rearrangements were above 56.7% and as segregating when the standard deviation between donors was above 5%. A statistical classification framework was built to diagnose cytomegalovirus status from the catalog of TCR beta chain sequences. A later analysis assigned V and J genes by comparing TCR nucleotide sequences with IMGT/GENE-DB human TR gene sequences. A later analysis assigned CDR3 sequences and most-parsimonious VDJ recombination scenarios with the TCRdist pipeline. In a later analysis, each TCR beta chain was defined by its CDR3 amino acid sequence together with its V-gene family, and reads lacking a unique V-gene family were excluded. In a later analysis, some 600 highly shared, low-generation-probability nucleotide sequences were removed to address suspected cross-contamination and a sequencing artifact. In a later analysis, a clonal expansion index for each public chain was calculated from normalized within-repertoire ranks of inferred template counts. In a later analysis, generation probabilities were computed using a VDJ recombination model fitted to out-of-frame rearrangements, and the results were checked against IGoR. Hypergeometric tests were used in a later analysis to score TCR-TCR, TCR-HLA and TCR-CMV co-occurrence, with a repertoire-size bias correction applied to the TCR pairs. A later analysis estimated false discovery rates by permuting HLA or CMV assignments 20 times. In a later analysis, co-occurring TCRs were grouped using DBSCAN, with TCRdist sequence similarity added in when clustering inside HLA-allele-positive subsets. Repertoires with fewer than 30,000 or more than 120,000 public chains, plus five repertoires with anomalous nucleotide sharing, were excluded from co-occurrence clustering. What TCRdb holds here is the immuneACCESS table cut down to in-frame rearrangements. Part of the clones is not present; checked against another copy, under half of the missing clones reflect an unresolved V gene, and the others are unexplained. That table gives V, J and clone size, and the DNA gave D and trimming. The sample profile shows 100,000 to 150,000 clones; just under 75% of them were found once. The biggest ten clones account for around 5% of the sample.

The origin of this receptor is a man between 60 and 70 years old in good health and CMV-seropositive. The specimen was PBMCs.

The CDR3 reads CASSLGADSYEQYF. The nucleotide sequence is given as TGTGCCAGCAGCTTAGGGGCAGACTCCTACGAGCAGTACTTC. The chain was built from TRBV7-9 and TRBJ2-7, with the D gene uncertain. The germline V gene (reference sequence) yields SEHNR for CDR1 and FQNEAQ for CDR2. V loses 1 base of germline sequence and J loses 0 bases, and the interval between the two ends is 7 bases. From its cysteine to its phenylalanine, the CDR3 spans 14 amino acids. The sequence is cut down to CDR3 DNA, 42 bases in frame from base 1.